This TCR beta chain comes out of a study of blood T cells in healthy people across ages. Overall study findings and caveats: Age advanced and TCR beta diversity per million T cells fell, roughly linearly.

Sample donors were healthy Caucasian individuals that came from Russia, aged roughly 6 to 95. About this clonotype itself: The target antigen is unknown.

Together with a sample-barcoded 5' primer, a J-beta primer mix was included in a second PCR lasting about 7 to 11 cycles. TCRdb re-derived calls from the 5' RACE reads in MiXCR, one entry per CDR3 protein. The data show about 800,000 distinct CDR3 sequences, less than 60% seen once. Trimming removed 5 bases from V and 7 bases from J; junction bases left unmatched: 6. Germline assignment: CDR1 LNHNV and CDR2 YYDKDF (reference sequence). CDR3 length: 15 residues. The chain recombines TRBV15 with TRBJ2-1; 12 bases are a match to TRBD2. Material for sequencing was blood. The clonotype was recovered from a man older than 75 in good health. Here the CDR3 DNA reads TGTGCCACCAGCGGTCCTAGCGGGGGGGCGAATGAGCAGTTCTTC. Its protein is CATSGPSGGANEQFF.